The 9 T cell receptor beta chains below were found in one sample sequenced in a study of T cell responses to AZD1222 COVID-19 vaccine. This table comes from immunoSEQ multiplex PCR, and its TCRdb copy is limited to in-frame clones, with some not included. The sample lists about 120,000 clones; 75% to 85% were seen once. This specimen was peripheral blood, taken 28 days after the second AZD1222 dose. These receptors all come from an adult who received the AZD1222 COVID-19 vaccine.

This sequence joins TRBV18 and TRBJ1-6; no firm D call. The germline CDR1 and CDR2 sequences are KGHSH and LQKENI. Deletions cut 2 bases from V and 6 bases from J, with 11 bases between. This CDR3 spans 15 amino acids. The CDR3: CASSPMGIGNSPLHF. In DNA, the CDR3 is TGTGCCAGCTCACCAATGGGGATAGGTAATTCACCCCTCCACTTT.

This clone was found once. The V call is TRBV11-2, the J call TRBJ1-2; no clear D gene. V was shortened by 4 bases and J by 8 bases, with 8 bases between the two germline ends. Per germline, CDR1 SGHAT and CDR2 FQNNGV. The CDR3 has 11 residues. This CDR3 reads CASSWGFGYTF. As DNA, the CDR3 is TGTGCCAGCAGCTGGGGTTTCGGCTACACCTTC. Using reference TRBV11-2 and TRBJ1-2 for the parts outside the CDR3, the full variable domain is EAGVAQSPRYKIIEKRQSVAFWCNPISGHATLYWYQQILGQGPKLLIQFQNNGVVDDSQLPKDRFSAERLKGVDSTLKIQPAKLEDSAVYLCASSWGFGYTFGSGTRLTVV.

The chain joins TRBV11-2 to TRBJ1-1; TRBD1 aligns across 7 bases. Germline V gene sequence: CDR1 SGHAT, CDR2 FQNNGV. With 5 bases clipped from V and 0 bases from J, the junction kept 6 bases outside the gene matches. The CDR3 covers 15 residues. The CDR3 protein is CASSPRTGVNTEAFF. In DNA, the CDR3 is TGTGCCAGCAGCCCCAGAACAGGGGTGAACACTGAAGCTTTCTTT.

The chain links TRBV6-2 or TRBV6-3 to TRBJ1-5; D is unclear. Germline V CDR1 and CDR2: MNHEY, SVGEGT. The CDR3 runs 12 residues. V dropped 5 bases and J dropped 7 bases, with 9 bases sitting between them. The CDR3 spells CASSPRPQPQHF. As DNA, the CDR3 is TGTGCCAGCAGTCCCAGACCACAGCCCCAGCATTTT.

The chain combines TRBV9 with TRBJ2-2, with D perhaps matching TRBD2 (5 bases). Deletions cut 2 bases from V and 0 bases from J, with 14 bases between. The CDR3 runs 17 residues. In germline, CDR1 is SGDLS, CDR2 YYNGEE. The CDR3 sequence: CASSVRRERPNTGELFF. The CDR3 DNA reads as TGTGCCAGCAGCGTCCGCCGCGAGCGGCCGAACACCGGGGAGCTGTTTTTT.

This clone has only one observation. The chain couples TRBV2 to TRBJ2-5; no clear D. The CDR3 totals 9 residues. Trimming removed 7 bases from V and 7 bases from J, with 4 bases in between. Germline CDR1 is SNHLY and CDR2 is FYNNEI. CDR3 in amino acids: CASTLTQYF. The CDR3 DNA sequence: TGTGCCAGCACCTTGACCCAGTACTTC.

The rearrangement links TRBV19 to TRBJ2-1, with TRBD2 matching over 11 bases. The CDR3 totals 14 residues. With 5 bases clipped from V and 6 bases from J, the junction kept 3 bases outside the gene matches. Germline V gene lookup returns CDR1 LNHDA and CDR2 SQIVND (reference sequence). The CDR3 loop reads CASSWLAGGNEQFF. CDR3 nucleotide sequence: TGTGCCAGTAGTTGGCTAGCGGGGGGCAATGAGCAGTTCTTC.

This rearrangement joins TRBV3-1 (or the pseudogene TRBV3-2) to TRBJ2-3; 11 bases line up with TRBD2. V lost 6 bases to trimming and J lost 10 bases; unmatched junction nucleotides: 15. Germline values: CDR1 LGHDT, CDR2 YNNKEL (reference sequence). The CDR3 extends over 16 amino acids. The CDR3 spells CASRQLSSGGLAAQYF. In DNA form, the CDR3 reads TGTGCCAGCAGACAGTTGTCTAGCGGGGGGCTGGCTGCGCAGTATTTT.

The chain has TRBV9 and TRBJ2-7, with D uncertain. The V gene's germline CDR1 is SGDLS and CDR2 YYNGEE. The ends were cut back, 1 base at V and 5 bases at J, with 10 bases in the middle. The CDR3 extends over 13 amino acids. CDR3 protein: CASSVRDLDEQYF. As DNA, the CDR3 is TGTGCCAGCAGCGTAAGGGATCTGGACGAGCAGTACTTC. Filled out from reference TRBV9 and TRBJ2-7, the complete variable domain reads DSGVTQTPKHLITATGQRVTLRCSPRSGDLSVYWYQQSLDQGLQFLIQYYNGEERAKGNILERFSAQQFPDLHSELNLSSLELGDSALYFCASSVRDLDEQYFGPGTRLTVT.